This T cell receptor beta chain was documented in a study of siplizumab effects on memory and regulatory T cells. Here immunoSEQ multiplex PCR was the method, and the copy in TCRdb shows in-frame clones only, minus some. The table shows over 65,000 clones, with around 93% occurring only once. The CDR3 contains 14 residues. The V gene's germline CDR1 is SGHVS and CDR2 FNYEAQ. Trimming at V came to 4 bases and at J to 4 bases, leaving 1 base not matched to a gene. To note about this clone: Its matching antigen is unknown.

Study conclusions and caveats: Unstimulated naive T cells seemed to show more diversity than memory cells did, and they also seemed to be among the major contributors to the alloresponse. Treg-derived clones made up an average of roughly 70% of mappable alloreactive CD4+ clones with siplizumab and 25% to 30% in controls. Confirmatory evidence of suppressive function in proliferating siplizumab-culture Tregs was not obtained.

Sequencing used CD8+ T cells sorted from blood. V usage is TRBV7-6 and J usage is TRBJ2-3, with 11 bases that match TRBD1. This receptor was identified in a human donor in good health. The CDR3 loop is CASSWGQGADTQYF. As DNA, the CDR3 is TGTGCCAGCAGCTGGGGACAGGGGGCAGATACGCAGTATTTT.